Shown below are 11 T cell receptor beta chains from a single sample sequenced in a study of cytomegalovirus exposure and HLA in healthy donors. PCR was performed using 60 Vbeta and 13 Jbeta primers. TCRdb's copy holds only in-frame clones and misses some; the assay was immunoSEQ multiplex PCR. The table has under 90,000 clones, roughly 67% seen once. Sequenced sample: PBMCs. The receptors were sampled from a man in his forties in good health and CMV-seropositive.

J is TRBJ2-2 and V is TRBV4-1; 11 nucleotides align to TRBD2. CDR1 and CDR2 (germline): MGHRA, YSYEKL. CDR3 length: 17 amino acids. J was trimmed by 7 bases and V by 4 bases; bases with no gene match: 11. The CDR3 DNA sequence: TGCGCCAGCAGCCTTGGACTAGCGGGCCCTCGGAACGGGGAGCTGTTTTTT. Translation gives CASSLGLAGPRNGELFF.

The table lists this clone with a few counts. The CDR3 DNA is TGTGCCAGCAGCCCTCTAGCGGGGGGGCTCGATGAGCAGTTCTTC. It codes for CASSPLAGGLDEQFF. This chain joins TRBV7-6 and TRBJ2-1, with 12 nucleotides matching TRBD2. Germline loops: CDR1 SGHVS, CDR2 FNYEAQ. CDR3 size: 15 residues. Trimming cost V 5 bases and J 8 bases; bases outside gene matches: 7. The whole variable domain, remainder taken from reference TRBV7-6 and TRBJ2-1, is GAGVSQSPRYKVTKRGQDVALRCDPISGHVSLYWYRQALGQGPEFLTYFNYEAQQDKSGLPNDRFSAERPEGSISTLTIQRTEQRDSAMYRCASSPLAGGLDEQFFGPGTRLTVL.

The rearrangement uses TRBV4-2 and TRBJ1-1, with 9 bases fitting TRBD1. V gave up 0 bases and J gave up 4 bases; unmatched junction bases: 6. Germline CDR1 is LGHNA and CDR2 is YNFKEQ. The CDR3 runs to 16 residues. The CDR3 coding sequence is TGTGCCAGCAGCCAAGATCTAACAGGGGGCCGCACTGAAGCTTTCTTT. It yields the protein CASSQDLTGGRTEAFF.

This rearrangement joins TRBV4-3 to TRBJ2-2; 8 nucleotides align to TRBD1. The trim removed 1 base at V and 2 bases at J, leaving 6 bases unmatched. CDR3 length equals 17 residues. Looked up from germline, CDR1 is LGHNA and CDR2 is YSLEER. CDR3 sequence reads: CASSQATGGINTGELFF. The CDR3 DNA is TGCGCCAGCAGCCAAGCAACAGGGGGGATCAACACCGGGGAGCTGTTTTTT.

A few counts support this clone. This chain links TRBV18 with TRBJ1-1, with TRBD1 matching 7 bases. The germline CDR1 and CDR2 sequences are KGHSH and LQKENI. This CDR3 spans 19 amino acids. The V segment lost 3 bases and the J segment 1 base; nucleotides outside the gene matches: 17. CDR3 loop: CASSPRTGVGGGPNTEAFF. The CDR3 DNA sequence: TGTGCCAGCTCACCGCGCACAGGGGTCGGGGGCGGACCGAACACTGAAGCTTTCTTT.

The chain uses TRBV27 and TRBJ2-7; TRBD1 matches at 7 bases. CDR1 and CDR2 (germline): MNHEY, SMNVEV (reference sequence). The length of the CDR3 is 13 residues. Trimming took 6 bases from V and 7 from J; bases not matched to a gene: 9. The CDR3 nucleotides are TGTGCCAGCAGCCCGGGACAGCCTACGGAGCAGTACTTC. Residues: CASSPGQPTEQYF.

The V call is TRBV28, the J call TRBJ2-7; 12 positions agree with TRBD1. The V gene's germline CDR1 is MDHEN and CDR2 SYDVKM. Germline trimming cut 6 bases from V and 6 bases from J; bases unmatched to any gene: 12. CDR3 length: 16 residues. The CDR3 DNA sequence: TGTGCCAGCAGGGAGGGCGGGGACAGGGGGCGCGTCGAGCAGTACTTC. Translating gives CASREGGDRGRVEQYF.

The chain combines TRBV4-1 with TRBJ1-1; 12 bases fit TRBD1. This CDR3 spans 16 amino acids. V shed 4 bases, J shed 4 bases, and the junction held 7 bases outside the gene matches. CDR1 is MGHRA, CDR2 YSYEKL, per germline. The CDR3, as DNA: TGCGCCAGCAGCCCAACACCGGGACAGGGGGCCACTGAAGCTTTCTTT. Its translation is CASSPTPGQGATEAFF.

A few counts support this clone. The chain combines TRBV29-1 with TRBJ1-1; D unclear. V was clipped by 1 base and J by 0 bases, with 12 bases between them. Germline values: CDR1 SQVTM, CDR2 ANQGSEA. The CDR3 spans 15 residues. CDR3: CSVEVGRSVNTEAFF. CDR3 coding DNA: TGCAGCGTTGAAGTTGGCAGGTCGGTGAACACTGAAGCTTTCTTT.

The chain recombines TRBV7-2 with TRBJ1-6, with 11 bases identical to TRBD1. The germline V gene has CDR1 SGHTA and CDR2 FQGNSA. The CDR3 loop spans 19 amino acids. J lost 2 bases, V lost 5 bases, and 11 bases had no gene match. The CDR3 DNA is TGTGCCAGCAGCAACCGGGACAGGGGGAGTAGGACCTATAATTCACCCCTCCACTTT. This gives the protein CASSNRDRGSRTYNSPLHF.

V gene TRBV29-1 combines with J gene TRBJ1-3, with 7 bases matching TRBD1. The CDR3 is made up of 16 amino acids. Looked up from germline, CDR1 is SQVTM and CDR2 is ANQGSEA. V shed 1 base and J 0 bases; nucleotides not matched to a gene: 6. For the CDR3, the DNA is TGCAGCGTTGAAGGCAGGGGGGCTCCCTCTGGAAACACCATATATTTT. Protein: CSVEGRGAPSGNTIYF.